These 16 T cell receptor beta chains originate from one sample sequenced in a study of blood T cell repertoires in COVID-19. The repertoire was sequenced with immunoSEQ multiplex PCR; TCRdb's copy has only in-frame clones and lacks some. The sample lists a few hundred thousand clones; roughly nine tenths were seen once. Sample: PBMCs or T cells enriched from blood (not recorded which). The source is a woman aged 25 to 39 who had recovered from COVID-19.

This clone was observed once. The V call is TRBV7-9, the J call TRBJ2-5; 8 positions agree with TRBD1. The CDR3 sequence is 13 residues long. In germline, CDR1 is SEHNR, CDR2 FQNEAQ (reference sequence). V was pared by 3 bases and J by 5 bases, with 2 bases of the junction left unmatched. CDR3 coding DNA: TGTGCCAGCAGCTTGACAGGGGCCGAGACCCAGTACTTC. Translation: CASSLTGAETQYF.

This chain links TRBV5-5 with TRBJ1-3; D is perhaps TRBD1 (5 bases). This CDR3 contains 16 residues. V was shortened by 1 base and J by 0 bases, with 11 bases between the two germline ends. The V gene's germline CDR1 is SGHKS and CDR2 YYEKEE (reference sequence). The CDR3 loop is CASSLQGPDSGNTIYF. In DNA, the CDR3 is TGTGCCAGCAGCTTGCAGGGCCCTGACTCTGGAAACACCATATATTTT.

The rearrangement joins TRBV27 to TRBJ1-4, with 9 bases fitting TRBD1. CDR1 and CDR2 (germline): MNHEY, SMNVEV (reference sequence). With V trimmed by 5 bases and J by 7 bases, 11 bases remained unmatched. CDR3 length: 16 amino acids. The CDR3, as DNA: TGTGCCAGCAGTCCGTACAGGGGGCGCCTAGGTGAAAAACTGTTTTTT. Protein sequence: CASSPYRGRLGEKLFF.

The genes are TRBV28 and TRBJ1-5; 8 bases fit TRBD1. The ends lost 6 bases at V and 2 bases at J; junction bases unmatched: 6. CDR3 length: 15 amino acids. The V gene's germline CDR1 is MDHEN and CDR2 SYDVKM. The CDR3 DNA sequence: TGTGCCAGCAGCTCTGGACAGGGCGGCAATCAGCCCCAGCATTTT. Amino acids: CASSSGQGGNQPQHF.

The rearrangement links TRBV5-5 to TRBJ1-4; TRBD1 is a possible D gene (5 bases). Per germline, CDR1 SGHKS and CDR2 YYEKEE (reference sequence). V shed 0 bases and J shed 4 bases, with 7 bases lying between them. The CDR3 sequence is 14 residues long. The CDR3: CASSLARDNEKLFF. The DNA of the CDR3 is TGTGCCAGCAGCTTGGCCAGGGATAATGAAAAACTGTTTTTT.

This chain uses TRBV6-5 with TRBJ1-2; D gene uncertain. This CDR3 is built from 14 residues. Between the trimmed V and J ends, which lost 2 bases and 1 base, there was a span of 8 bases. Germline-derived CDR1 and CDR2 are MNHEY and SVGAGI. As DNA, the CDR3 is TGTGCCAGCAGTTACGGGCCAAATAACTATGGCTACACCTTC. It is translated as CASSYGPNNYGYTF.

V and J are TRBV12-3 or TRBV12-4 and TRBJ1-6; D gene uncertain. CDR3 size: 13 residues. The V end lost 0 bases, the J end lost 7 bases, and 4 bases lay between the germline ends. This chain's CDR3 is CASSLAENSPLHF. In nucleotides, the CDR3 is TGTGCCAGCAGTTTAGCGGAGAATTCACCCCTCCACTTT.

This clone occurred once. This sequence joins TRBV29-1 and TRBJ1-1, with D perhaps TRBD1 (6 bases). The CDR3 spans 13 residues. The germline V and J ends were trimmed by 5 bases and 5 bases, with 15 bases remaining between them. CDR1 and CDR2 (germline): SQVTM, ANQGSEA. CDR3 coding DNA: TGCAGCGTTAGACAGGTTCTCGGGACTGAAGCTTTCTTT. Its protein product is CSVRQVLGTEAFF.

This sequence joins TRBV28 and TRBJ2-6, with D tentatively TRBD1 (6 bases). The germline V gene encodes CDR1 MDHEN and CDR2 SYDVKM. The CDR3 contains 17 residues. V lost 3 bases, J lost 0 bases, and 12 bases lay in between. The CDR3 nucleotides read TGTGCCAGCAGTTTTGAGACAGGCAGCTCTGGGGCCAACGTCCTGACTTTC. Translated: CASSFETGSSGANVLTF.

V gene TRBV14 combines with J gene TRBJ1-1; tentatively, D is TRBD1 (6 bases). V lost 1 base and J 5 bases, leaving 17 bases between the germline ends. Germline CDR1 and CDR2: SGHDN and FVKESK. The length of the CDR3 is 16 residues. Here the CDR3 reads CASSQVGGVRWTEAFF. The CDR3 nucleotides read TGTGCCAGCAGCCAAGTTGGGGGCGTAAGGTGGACTGAAGCTTTCTTT.

J is TRBJ1-1 and V is TRBV4-1; D not resolved. V lost 0 bases and J lost 1, with 9 bases in between. Germline values: CDR1 MGHRA, CDR2 YSYEKL. This CDR3 is 15 amino acids long. This CDR3 reads CASSQEAVKNTEAFF. The CDR3 DNA is TGCGCCAGCAGCCAAGAGGCAGTGAAGAACACTGAAGCTTTCTTT.

V usage is TRBV27 and J usage is TRBJ1-6; D perhaps matches TRBD1 (5 bases). Germline V lookup: CDR1 MNHEY, CDR2 SMNVEV (reference sequence). The CDR3 sequence is 18 residues long. Deletions cut 5 bases from V and 8 bases from J, with 25 bases between. This CDR3 reads CASSTRLRLAGLYSPLHF. In nucleotides, the CDR3 is TGTGCCAGCAGTACTCGGCTTCGGCTCGCAGGGTTATATTCACCCCTCCACTTT.

The CDR3 nucleotides are TGTGCCAGCAGCCTGACTCTCGGGAACTATGGCTACACCTTC. Amino acid sequence: CASSLTLGNYGYTF. This chain connects TRBV28 to TRBJ1-2, with D hard to call. This CDR3 spans 14 amino acids. The germline gives CDR1 MDHEN, CDR2 SYDVKM. Trimming took off 6 bases at V and 2 bases at J, with 13 bases between the two ends.

This clone turned up a few times. Distinct nucleotide sequences in the sample also encode this CDR3. V and J are TRBV15 and TRBJ1-1; a weak D match, TRBD1 (6 bases). The V gene lost 3 bases and the J gene lost 1 base, with 6 bases spanning the gap. The CDR3 has 13 residues. CDR1 is LNHNV and CDR2 is YYDKDF in the germline V gene (reference sequence). The CDR3 loop is CATSRDRNTEAFF. In nucleotides, the CDR3 is TGTGCCACCAGCAGGGACAGGAACACTGAAGCTTTCTTT.

This chain connects TRBV7-2 to TRBJ1-4; D perhaps matches TRBD1 (5 bases). Trimming left V 5 bases short and J 8 bases short, with 12 bases between. The CDR3 sequence is 13 residues long. The V gene's germline CDR1 is SGHTA and CDR2 FQGNSA. CDR3 protein: CASSRGVEEKLFF. In DNA form, the CDR3 reads TGTGCCAGCAGCCGGGGGGTAGAAGAAAAACTGTTTTTT.

The chain joins TRBV29-1 to TRBJ2-3; 7 nucleotides match TRBD2. Germline V gene sequence: CDR1 SQVTM, CDR2 ANQGSEA. The CDR3 runs to 13 residues. V shed 6 bases, J shed 2 bases, and the junction held 5 bases outside the gene matches. The CDR3 coding sequence is TGCAGCGTCCTAGCGGATAACACAGATACGCAGTATTTT. It yields the protein CSVLADNTDTQYF.